A single sample is the source of the 27 T cell receptor beta chains below, sequenced in a study of T-cell memory formation after mild COVID-19. From the 5' RACE reads, TCRdb called clonotypes with MiXCR, one entry per CDR3 protein. Among about 350,000 distinct CDR3 sequences listed, 25% to 30% were seen once. What was sequenced was PBMCs or a T cell subset sorted from them (not recorded which). Receptor source: an adult woman who had mild COVID-19 (a few samples of this study predate the infection). Cell type and time point are not known.

This clonotype was counted a few times. J is TRBJ2-1 and V is TRBV6-5; TRBD2 aligns across 11 bases. This CDR3 region has 18 residues. CDR1 MNHEY and CDR2 SVGAGI come from the germline V gene. J was trimmed by 8 bases and V by 5 bases; bases with no gene match: 17. CDR3 in DNA: TGTGCCAGCAGTGGGAGAACATTCCCTAGCGGGGGGAGCTATGAGCAGTTCTTC. As protein: CASSGRTFPSGGSYEQFF.

The chain uses TRBV7-8 and TRBJ2-7; unclear D gene. This CDR3 has 15 residues. CDR1 and CDR2 from the germline V gene are SGHVS and FQNEAQ. The V gene lost 0 bases and the J gene lost 1 base, with 10 bases spanning the gap. The CDR3, as DNA: TGTGCCAGCAGCTTAGCGCGGACGGATTCCTACGAGCAGTACTTC. Translating gives CASSLARTDSYEQYF.

The J gene is TRBJ2-2, the V gene TRBV7-2; D is perhaps TRBD2 (6 bases). The CDR3 extends over 16 amino acids. CDR1 SGHTA and CDR2 FQGNSA come from the germline V gene. Trimming took 5 bases from V and 1 from J, leaving 14 bases between them. The CDR3 bases are TGTGCCAGCAGCCAAGGGCTAGCGTGGAACACCGGGGAGCTGTTTTTT. It yields the protein CASSQGLAWNTGELFF. Full variable domain (outside the CDR3, taken from reference TRBV7-2 and TRBJ2-2): GAGVSQSPSNKVTEKGKDVELRCDPISGHTALYWYRQSLGQGLEFLIYFQGNSAPDKSGLPSDRFSAERTGGSVSTLTIQRTQQEDSAVYLCASSQGLAWNTGELFFGEGSRLTVL.

V and J are TRBV11-2 and TRBJ2-1; D not resolved. V dropped 6 bases and J dropped 5 bases, with 11 bases sitting between them. This CDR3 is 13 amino acids long. Germline V gene lookup returns CDR1 SGHAT and CDR2 FQNNGV. The CDR3 reads CASRTPRNNEQFF. The CDR3 DNA follows: TGTGCCAGCAGGACTCCAAGGAACAATGAGCAGTTCTTC. The full variable domain, its missing parts supplied by reference TRBV11-2 and TRBJ2-1, is EAGVAQSPRYKIIEKRQSVAFWCNPISGHATLYWYQQILGQGPKLLIQFQNNGVVDDSQLPKDRFSAERLKGVDSTLKIQPAKLEDSAVYLCASRTPRNNEQFFGPGTRLTVL.

This clonotype was counted once. This sequence may be a read error, since a much larger clone differs from it by one base. The V gene is TRBV7-8, the J gene TRBJ2-7; no firm D call. V shed 4 bases and J shed 1 base, with 2 bases lying between them. Germline values: CDR1 SGHVS, CDR2 FQNEAQ. This CDR3 region has 11 residues. The CDR3 DNA sequence: TGTGCCAGCAGCTGGTCCTACGAGCAGTACTTC. Encoded protein: CASSWSYEQYF. The full variable domain, rest sourced from reference TRBV7-8 and TRBJ2-7, is GAGVSQSPRYKVAKRGQDVALRCDPISGHVSLFWYQQALGQGPEFLTYFQNEAQLDKSGLPSDRFFAERPEGSVSTLKIQRTQQEDSAVYLCASSWSYEQYFGPGTRLTVT.

This clonotype appeared a few times. This chain links TRBV5-1 with TRBJ2-5; 10 nucleotides line up with TRBD2. CDR1 is SGHRS and CDR2 is YFSETQ in the germline V gene. V lost 0 bases and J lost 1; bases outside the gene matches: 6. The CDR3 is 17 amino acids. The DNA for the CDR3 is TGCGCCAGCAGCTTGGCTCTAGCGGGGGCCCTCCAAGAGACCCAGTACTTC. Translating it yields CASSLALAGALQETQYF.

This clonotype appeared a few times. V and J are TRBV10-3 and TRBJ2-1; 7 positions match TRBD2. The V gene's germline CDR1 is ENHRY and CDR2 SYGVKD. J was trimmed by 4 bases and V by 6 bases; bases with no gene match: 12. CDR3 length: 16 amino acids. The CDR3, as DNA: TGTGCCATCAGCCTCGGGGGAGGGTCCACATACAATGAGCAGTTCTTC. Its protein is CAISLGGGSTYNEQFF.

The chain combines TRBV13 with TRBJ2-7; 8 bases match TRBD1. The CDR3 sequence is 15 residues long. The V gene's germline CDR1 is PRHDT and CDR2 FYEKMQ (reference sequence). Unmatched junction bases numbered 6, after V lost 3 bases and J lost 2 bases. The CDR3 DNA sequence: TGTGCCAGCAGCTTGGGACAGGACCGACCCTACGAGCAGTACTTC. Amino acids: CASSLGQDRPYEQYF.

This clonotype was picked up a small number of times. This chain joins TRBV12-3 or TRBV12-4 and TRBJ2-1, with 12 bases identical to TRBD1. V trimming: 5 bases; J trimming: 7 bases; junction bases outside the gene matches: 12. The CDR3 is 17 amino acids. CDR3 residues: CASSLGTGGDWENEQFF. In DNA form, the CDR3 reads TGTGCCAGCAGTCTGGGGACAGGGGGCGACTGGGAGAATGAGCAGTTCTTC.

This clonotype has a handful of counts. The chain recombines TRBV12-3 or TRBV12-4 with TRBJ1-1, with 7 bases that match TRBD1. Trimming removed 3 bases from V and 6 bases from J; junction bases left unmatched: 10. This CDR3 region has 15 residues. The CDR3 bases are TGTGCCAGCAGTTTGAGACAGGGCCCTCGGTCTGAAGCTTTCTTT. It specifies CASSLRQGPRSEAFF.

Many counts were recorded for this clonotype. The rearrangement joins TRBV7-3 to TRBJ2-7; D not resolved. Germline-derived CDR1 and CDR2 are SGHTA and FQGTGA. This CDR3 has 10 amino acids. V gave up 11 bases and J gave up 5 bases, with 10 bases separating them. CDR3 DNA: TGTGCCCTTCTGAGAGACGAGCAGTACTTC. Its translation: CALLRDEQYF.

This clonotype was seen a few times. Sequence at one end of the junction differs from germline and may be a read error. The V and J genes are TRBV2 and TRBJ1-6; D uncertain. Germline V gene data show CDR1 as SNHLY and CDR2 as FYNNEI. This CDR3 spans 10 amino acids. CDR3 region: CASSGPVFEF. In DNA form, the CDR3 reads TGTGCCAGCAGCGGACCTGTCTTTGAGTTT.

The rearrangement uses TRBV25-1 and TRBJ2-2; the D gene is possibly TRBD2 (6 bases). V dropped 5 bases and J dropped 3 bases, with 13 bases sitting between them. Germline CDR1 is MGHDK and CDR2 is SYGVNS. This CDR3 comprises 15 residues. The CDR3 nucleotides are TGTGCCAGCAGTTTCGGGGACTTTTACACCGGGGAGCTGTTTTTT. As protein: CASSFGDFYTGELFF.

This chain uses TRBV20-1 with TRBJ2-1; D perhaps matches TRBD1 (5 bases). V was clipped by 5 bases and J by 6 bases, with 14 bases between them. This CDR3 region has 13 residues. Per germline, CDR1 DFQATT and CDR2 SNEGSKA (reference sequence). The CDR3 region is CSAAAQGFNEQFF. CDR3 nucleotides: TGCAGTGCTGCCGCGCAGGGATTCAATGAGCAGTTCTTC.

This clonotype was counted only a few times. The V gene is TRBV4-1, the J gene TRBJ2-7, with TRBD1 identical over 10 bases. This CDR3 comprises 16 residues. Germline V gives CDR1 MGHRA, CDR2 YSYEKL. V lost 0 bases to trimming and J lost 3 bases; unmatched junction nucleotides: 5. The CDR3 nucleotides are TGCGCCAGCAGCCAAGATCCGACAGGGGGCATCTACGAGCAGTACTTC. Translation: CASSQDPTGGIYEQYF.

The chain employs TRBV12-3 or TRBV12-4 and TRBJ1-5, with 8 bases aligning to TRBD1. The trim removed 7 bases at V and 6 bases at J, leaving 11 bases unmatched. The CDR3 consists of 15 residues. The CDR3 DNA sequence: TGTGCCAGCACCCTCGGACAGGGTAGTTTTCAGCCCCAGCATTTT. It is translated as CASTLGQGSFQPQHF.

This clonotype has more than one count but fewer than ten. The chain joins TRBV25-1 to TRBJ2-4; the D gene could be TRBD1 or TRBD2 (5 bases each). The CDR3 runs 15 residues. Trimming took off 10 bases at V and 0 bases at J, with 16 bases between the two ends. The germline V gene has CDR1 MGHDK and CDR2 SYGVNS. In DNA form, the CDR3 reads TGTGCCACCCGGGGACCTCCGCTAGCCAAAAACATTCAGTACTTC. This sequence encodes CATRGPPLAKNIQYF.

This clonotype was seen a few times. The rearrangement joins TRBV27 to TRBJ1-2; tentatively, D is TRBD1 (5 bases). Germline CDR1 and CDR2: MNHEY and SMNVEV (reference sequence). Trimming stripped 2 bases from V and 4 bases from J, with 11 bases between. The length of the CDR3 is 14 residues. As DNA, the CDR3 is TGTGCCAGCAGTTTAAGGCGGGGACTCTATGGCTACACCTTC. Amino acids: CASSLRRGLYGYTF.

There are a few counts of this clonotype. The DNA for the CDR3 is TGTGCCAGTAGTATACCGGGAGTGACAGACGAGCAGTACTTC. Its protein product is CASSIPGVTDEQYF. The V call is TRBV19, the J call TRBJ2-7; weak D call: TRBD2 (6 bases). Germline V gene data show CDR1 as LNHDA and CDR2 as SQIVND (reference sequence). This CDR3 has 14 amino acids. V shed 2 bases and J shed 5 bases, with 13 bases lying between them.

The rearrangement joins TRBV2 to TRBJ2-3; either TRBD1 or TRBD2 may supply D (5 bases each). V lost 7 bases to trimming and J lost 2 bases, with 10 bases between them. The germline V gene has CDR1 SNHLY and CDR2 FYNNEI. This CDR3 has 13 amino acids. CDR3 loop: CASMGVDTDTQYF. In nucleotides, the CDR3 is TGTGCCAGCATGGGGGTAGACACAGATACGCAGTATTTT.

This clonotype was observed a handful of times. This rearrangement joins TRBV3-1 to TRBJ2-7; the D is unclear. Germline assignment: CDR1 LGHDT and CDR2 YNNKEL (reference sequence). The CDR3 is made up of 14 amino acids. V was cut by 0 bases and J by 4 bases, with 10 bases left in between. The CDR3 here is CASSQEDSVYEQYF. The CDR3 nucleotides are TGTGCCAGCAGCCAAGAGGATTCCGTTTACGAGCAGTACTTC.

The gene calls are TRBV27 and TRBJ2-2, with 10 nucleotides matching TRBD1. The CDR3 is 15 amino acids. Germline-derived CDR1 and CDR2 are MNHEY and SMNVEV (reference sequence). J lost 6 bases, V lost 2 bases, and 3 bases had no gene match. CDR3 sequence reads: CASSLDRGLAGELFF. CDR3 DNA: TGTGCCAGCAGTTTAGACAGGGGGCTTGCCGGGGAGCTGTTTTTT.

This clonotype occurred a few times. The rearrangement links TRBV7-3 to TRBJ2-2; 12 bases line up with TRBD2. The germline CDR1 and CDR2 sequences are SGHTA and FQGTGA. The CDR3 totals 16 residues. J was trimmed by 8 bases and V by 4 bases; bases with no gene match: 8. This CDR3 is CASSSSSGRARGELFF. DNA of the CDR3: TGTGCCAGCAGCTCTTCTAGCGGGAGGGCCCGGGGGGAGCTGTTTTTT.

The chain is built from TRBV9 and TRBJ1-1; TRBD1 might be the D (5 bases). The CDR3 sequence is 18 residues long. Germline loops: CDR1 SGDLS, CDR2 YYNGEE. The ends were cut back, 4 bases at V and 0 bases at J, with 22 bases in the middle. The CDR3 loop is CASSSSRQYLPLNTEAFF. The CDR3 bases are TGTGCCAGCAGCTCTTCCCGACAGTATCTCCCCTTGAACACTGAAGCTTTCTTT.

This chain uses TRBV7-9 with TRBJ2-1, with D perhaps given as TRBD1 or TRBD2 (6 bases each). CDR3 length: 14 amino acids. V dropped 0 bases and J dropped 5 bases, with 8 bases sitting between them. In germline, CDR1 is SEHNR, CDR2 FQNEAQ (reference sequence). The CDR3 protein is CASSLAEGDNEQFF. CDR3 sequence (DNA): TGTGCCAGCAGCTTAGCGGAGGGGGACAATGAGCAGTTCTTC.

This rearrangement joins TRBV4-2 to TRBJ2-1; no reliable D call. From germline, CDR1 is LGHNA and CDR2 YNFKEQ. Deletions cut 0 bases from V and 4 bases from J, with 10 bases between. This CDR3 is built from 15 residues. The CDR3 protein is CASSQEGDSYNEQFF. The CDR3 DNA is TGTGCCAGCAGCCAAGAAGGAGACTCGTACAATGAGCAGTTCTTC.

This clonotype was counted only a few times. CDR3 sequence: CASSQQGLHSGANVLTF. Written as DNA, the CDR3 is TGCGCCAGCAGCCAACAGGGCCTTCACTCTGGGGCCAACGTCCTGACTTTC. The chain joins TRBV4-3 to TRBJ2-6, with a possible D match to TRBD1 (5 bases). Germline-derived CDR1 and CDR2 are LGHNA and YSLEER. The CDR3 extends over 17 amino acids. Between the trimmed V and J ends, which lost 2 bases and 0 bases, there was a span of 11 bases.